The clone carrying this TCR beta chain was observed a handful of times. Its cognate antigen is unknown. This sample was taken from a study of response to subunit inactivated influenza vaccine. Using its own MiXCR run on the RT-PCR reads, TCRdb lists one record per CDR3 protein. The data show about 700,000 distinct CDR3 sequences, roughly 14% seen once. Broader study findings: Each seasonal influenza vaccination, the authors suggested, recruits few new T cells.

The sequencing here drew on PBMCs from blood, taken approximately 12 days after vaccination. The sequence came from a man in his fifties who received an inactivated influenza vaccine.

The CDR3: CASSESLASSTDTQYF. CDR3 sequence (DNA): TGTGCCAGCAGTGAATCCCTAGCGTCTAGCACAGATACGCAGTATTTT. The rearrangement uses TRBV2 and TRBJ2-3; a possible D gene is TRBD2 (6 bases). The CDR3 consists of 16 residues. The germline V and J ends were trimmed by 2 bases and 0 bases, with 12 bases remaining between them. Germline CDR1 is SNHLY and CDR2 is FYNNEI. The full variable domain, with the rest looked up from reference TRBV2 and TRBJ2-3, is EPEVTQTPSHQVTQMGQEVILRCVPISNHLYFYWYRQILGQKVEFLVSFYNNEISEKSEIFDDQFSVERPDGSNFTLKIRSTKLEDSAMYFCASSESLASSTDTQYFGPGTRLTVL.